A selection of T cell receptor beta chains follows, all from one sample in a study of cytomegalovirus exposure and HLA in healthy donors. Assay used: immunoSEQ multiplex PCR; TCRdb lists only in-frame clones, some missing. The sample lists 90,000 to 150,000 clones; 60% to 85% were seen once. The sequenced sample was PBMCs. These receptors originate from a woman in her 40s in good health and CMV-seropositive. Each CDR3 is given with its conserved first and last residue. The D gene is left open where the match is weak. Clone size is shown for a subset of rows, as once, few, many or a class of expanded clone.

v_call,j_call,d_call,clone_size,cdr3_aa,cdr3_nt
TRBV19,TRBJ2-3,TRBD2,.,CASSIGSGGAIGQYF,TGTGCCAGTAGTATAGGGAGCGGGGGGGCCATAGGGCAGTATTTT
TRBV5-8,TRBJ1-6,.,.,CASRLPGSPLHF,TGTGCCAGCAGGCTCCCGGGATCACCCCTCCACTTT
TRBV30,TRBJ2-3,.,.,CAWKLGDLTDTQYF,TGTGCCTGGAAATTAGGAGACCTCACAGATACGCAGTATTTT
TRBV5-1,TRBJ1-1,TRBD1,once,CASSNQYRGDTEAFF,TGCGCCAGCAGCAACCAATACAGGGGGGACACTGAAGCTTTCTTT
TRBV20-1,TRBJ1-2,.,few,CSATGPDGYTF,TGCAGTGCAACAGGGCCGGATGGCTACACCTTC
TRBV11-2,TRBJ2-2,TRBD2,.,CASSLSAGGDTGELFF,TGTGCCAGCAGCTTATCAGCGGGGGGGGACACCGGGGAGCTGTTTTTT
TRBV5-1,TRBJ2-7,.,.,CASSPQGGYEQYF,TGCGCCAGCAGCCCCCAAGGCGGCTACGAGCAGTACTTC
TRBV27,TRBJ1-1,TRBD1,.,CASSLGQGASEAFF,TGTGCCAGCAGTCTAGGACAGGGGGCCTCTGAAGCTTTCTTT
TRBV6-5,TRBJ2-1,.,.,CASSYSFDKGNEQFF,TGTGCCAGCAGTTACTCGTTCGACAAGGGGAATGAGCAGTTCTTC
TRBV5-1,TRBJ1-2,.,.,CASSFGQAGYTF,TGCGCCAGCAGCTTCGGCCAGGCGGGCTACACCTTC
TRBV11-2,TRBJ1-1,.,.,CASSQTVRAEAFF,TGTGCCAGCAGCCAGACAGTTCGCGCTGAAGCTTTCTTT
TRBV7-2,TRBJ2-1,TRBD2,once,CASSSGLAGTDEQFF,TGTGCCAGCAGCTCGGGACTAGCGGGGACCGATGAGCAGTTCTTC
TRBV30,TRBJ1-3,.,.,CAWSVVASSGNTIYF,TGTGCCTGGAGTGTAGTGGCCAGCTCTGGAAACACCATATATTTT
TRBV6-5,TRBJ2-1,.,.,CASSLRLPGNEQFF,TGTGCCAGCAGTTTACGGTTGCCTGGCAATGAGCAGTTCTTC
TRBV18,TRBJ1-2,.,once,CASSPQGSLTF,TGTGCCAGCTCACCTCAGGGGAGCCTCACCTTC
TRBV2,TRBJ2-3,.,.,CATGDGGYTDTQYF,TGTGCCACCGGCGACGGCGGATACACAGATACGCAGTATTTT
TRBV13,TRBJ2-7,.,.,CASSLESRQYF,TGTGCCAGCAGCTTAGAATCGCGGCAGTACTTC
TRBV2,TRBJ2-7,.,.,CASRTGTSISYEQYF,TGTGCCAGCAGGACAGGAACCAGTATCTCCTACGAGCAGTACTTC
TRBV5-1,TRBJ1-1,TRBD1,.,CASSSQGAPNTEAFF,TGCGCCAGCAGCTCCCAGGGGGCCCCGAACACTGAAGCTTTCTTT
TRBV5-4,TRBJ2-5,.,few,CASSLSSVGSETQYF,TGTGCCAGCAGCTTGAGTAGCGTTGGATCAGAGACCCAGTACTTC
TRBV18,TRBJ1-1,TRBD1,.,CASWRQGTEAFF,TGTGCCAGCTGGAGACAGGGGACAGAAGCTTTCTTT
TRBV2,TRBJ1-1,TRBD1,.,CASSVGTGGGEAFF,TGTGCCAGCAGTGTAGGGACAGGGGGCGGTGAAGCTTTCTTT
TRBV9,TRBJ2-1,.,.,CASSVGRVNEQFF,TGTGCCAGCAGCGTCGGGCGGGTGAATGAGCAGTTCTTC
TRBV5-1,TRBJ2-7,TRBD2,few,CASSPRPGLLYEQYF,TGCGCCAGCAGCCCGAGACCGGGACTACTCTACGAGCAGTACTTC
TRBV15,TRBJ1-3,TRBD1,.,CATSRGTGTGNTIYF,TGTGCCACCAGCAGAGGGACAGGGACTGGAAACACCATATATTTT
TRBV9,TRBJ2-7,TRBD2,.,CASSVGGTSEDEQYF,TGTGCCAGCAGCGTGGGTGGGACTAGCGAGGACGAGCAGTACTTC
TRBV5-1,TRBJ2-2,.,few,CASSSPADTLSTGELFF,TGCGCCAGCAGCTCCCCGGCCGACACGTTATCCACCGGGGAGCTGTTTTTT
TRBV5-1,TRBJ2-7,TRBD2,.,CASSLVSSGGHEQYF,TGCGCCAGCAGCTTGGTGTCTAGCGGGGGGCACGAGCAGTACTTC
TRBV7-8,TRBJ1-1,TRBD1,.,CASSLAGVGQGFTEAFF,TGTGCCAGCAGCTTAGCAGGTGTAGGACAGGGTTTCACTGAAGCTTTCTTT
TRBV6-5,TRBJ1-6,.,.,CASSYGQAKYSPLHF,TGTGCCAGCAGTTACGGTCAAGCGAAATATTCACCCCTCCACTTT
TRBV5-1,TRBJ2-3,.,.,CASSSGLITSTDTQYF,TGCGCCAGCAGTTCGGGACTTATAACTAGCACAGATACGCAGTATTTT
TRBV5-4,TRBJ2-3,.,.,CASSLNGILTDTQYF,TGTGCCAGCAGCTTGAACGGGATTCTCACAGATACGCAGTATTTT
TRBV14,TRBJ1-3,.,few,CASSHFSRVGNTIYF,TGTGCCAGCAGCCATTTTTCGCGAGTTGGAAACACCATATATTTT
TRBV30,TRBJ2-3,.,.,CAWNREDTQYF,TGTGCCTGGAACAGGGAGGATACGCAGTATTTT
TRBV7-9,TRBJ2-3,TRBD2,.,CASSLGQRGRDTQYF,TGTGCCAGCAGCTTAGGGCAGCGGGGGAGAGATACGCAGTATTTT
TRBV6-5,TRBJ2-2,TRBD1,once,CASSWDRSSTGELFF,TGTGCCAGCAGCTGGGACAGGTCAAGCACCGGGGAGCTGTTTTTT
TRBV15,TRBJ1-5,.,.,CATSSYNQPQHF,TGTGCCACCAGCAGCTACAATCAGCCCCAGCATTTT
TRBV10-3,TRBJ2-1,TRBD2,.,CAIGGLAPNEQFF,TGTGCCATCGGAGGACTAGCGCCCAATGAGCAGTTCTTC
TRBV27,TRBJ2-7,.,.,CASNGPFSYEQYF,TGTGCCAGCAATGGGCCCTTTTCCTACGAGCAGTACTTC
TRBV6-5,TRBJ2-3,.,.,CASSYADSRYTQYF,TGTGCCAGCAGTTACGCGGACAGCAGGTATACGCAGTATTTT
TRBV5-1,TRBJ1-5,.,.,CASSLVTGDQPQHF,TGCGCCAGCAGCTTGGTAACAGGCGATCAGCCCCAGCATTTT
TRBV5-1,TRBJ2-5,.,.,CASSFQGGQETQYF,TGCGCCAGCAGCTTTCAGGGAGGCCAAGAGACCCAGTACTTC
TRBV5-8,TRBJ2-3,.,.,CASSFGGRADTQYF,TGTGCCAGCAGCTTTGGGGGCAGAGCAGATACGCAGTATTTT
TRBV5-1,TRBJ1-1,.,.,CASSLAAIMNTEAFF,TGCGCCAGCAGCTTGGCCGCGATTATGAACACTGAAGCTTTCTTT